This TCR beta chain was found in a study of control samples from healthy donors and cancer patients. The data were produced by immunoSEQ multiplex PCR, yet TCRdb's version contains in-frame clones alone and is incomplete. The table lists some 130,000 clones, 85% to 95% of them singletons. This CDR3 comprises 18 residues. Germline-derived CDR1 and CDR2 are SGHVS and FQNEAQ. Trimming left V 2 bases short and J 4 bases short, with 23 bases between. The chain combines TRBV7-8 with TRBJ2-5, with D tentatively TRBD2 (5 bases). This clonotype was obtained from a man aged 25-45 years in good health. Material for sequencing was blood. The CDR3 protein is CASSLSPYPAGRRETQYF. The DNA of the CDR3 is TGTGCCAGCAGCTTATCCCCCTATCCGGCGGGTAGGAGAGAGACCCAGTACTTC.